This T cell receptor beta chain was profiled in a study of cytomegalovirus exposure and HLA in healthy donors. Study-wide context: Unique TCRs numbering roughly 85 million, obtained from HLA-typed donors, made up an early data release.

This CDR3 is built from 12 residues. CDR1 and CDR2 from the germline V gene are SGHAT and FQNNGV. The V and J ends lost 7 bases and 6 bases respectively, with 12 bases between them. 13 Jbeta primers and 60 Vbeta primers were used for the PCR. Only in-frame clones appear in the TCRdb table, and some are missing; sequencing was by immunoSEQ multiplex PCR. In the table there are over 150,000 clones, 65% to 80% of which are singletons. Sample: PBMCs. This clonotype was sampled from a young man in good health and CMV-seronegative. The chain combines TRBV11-2 with TRBJ1-1; D uncertain. Here the CDR3 DNA reads TGTGCCAGCACCCACTGGGAGGCTGAAGCTTTCTTT. Protein product: CASTHWEAEAFF.